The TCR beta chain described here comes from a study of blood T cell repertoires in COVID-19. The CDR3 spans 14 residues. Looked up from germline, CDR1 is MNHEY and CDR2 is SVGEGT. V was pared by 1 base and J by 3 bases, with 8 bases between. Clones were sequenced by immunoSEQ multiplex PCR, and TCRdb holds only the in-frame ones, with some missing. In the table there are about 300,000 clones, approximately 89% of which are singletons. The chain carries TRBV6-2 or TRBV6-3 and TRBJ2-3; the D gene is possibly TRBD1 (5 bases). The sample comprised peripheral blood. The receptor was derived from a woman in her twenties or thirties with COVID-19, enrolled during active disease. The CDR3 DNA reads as TGTGCCAGCAGTTACTATAGGGGAACAGATACGCAGTATTTT. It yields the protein CASSYYRGTDTQYF.